These T cell receptor beta chains were read from a single sample in a study of CD8+CD57+ T cells in acquired aplastic anemia. TCRdb fed the reads into MiXCR, producing one record per CDR3 protein. In the table there are roughly 190,000 distinct CDR3 sequences, around 59% of which are singletons. What was sequenced was sorted CD4+, CD8+, or CD8+CD57+ T cells (not recorded which) from PBMCs. The origin of the receptors is a human donor in good health, serving as a control. Each CDR3 is given with its conserved first and last residue. The D gene is left open where the match is weak. Clone size is given for some rows only: seen once, a few or many times, or a class if the clone is expanded.

clone size: many; J gene: TRBJ2-5; V gene: TRBV19; D gene: NA; CDR3 DNA: TGTGCCAGTAGTATAAGAGGGACCGCCCGGGGACAAGAGACCCAGTACTTC; CDR3 protein: CASSIRGTARGQETQYF
clone size: NA; J gene: TRBJ1-2; V gene: TRBV7-9; D gene: NA; CDR3 DNA: TGTGCCAGCAGCTTAGCCATCAGCAGAGCCGACGGCTACACCTTC; CDR3 protein: CASSLAISRADGYTF
clone size: NA; J gene: TRBJ2-1; V gene: TRBV9; D gene: NA; CDR3 DNA: TGTGCCAGCAGCCCAGGACGGGTGGGGAATGAGCAGTTCTTC; CDR3 protein: CASSPGRVGNEQFF
clone size: many; J gene: TRBJ2-5; V gene: TRBV20-1; D gene: TRBD2; CDR3 DNA: TGCAGTGCTAGAGATAGGCGGGGGGGCCGAGAGACCCAGTACTTC; CDR3 protein: CSARDRRGGRETQYF
clone size: NA; J gene: TRBJ1-3; V gene: TRBV4-1; D gene: NA; CDR3 DNA: TGCGCCAGCAGCTCCCAACCGGAAGCGAACACCATATATTTT; CDR3 protein: CASSSQPEANTIYF
clone size: NA; J gene: TRBJ2-7; V gene: TRBV7-3; D gene: TRBD2; CDR3 DNA: TGTGCCAGCAGCTTAGGGACTAGCGGGGGGGCCTACGAGCAGTACTTC; CDR3 protein: CASSLGTSGGAYEQYF
clone size: NA; J gene: TRBJ2-3; V gene: TRBV7-8; D gene: TRBD2; CDR3 DNA: TGTGCCAGCAGCCCATCTAAGTTGGGGATACGCGGGGGGGGCACAGATACGCAGTATTTT; CDR3 protein: CASSPSKLGIRGGGTDTQYF
clone size: many; J gene: TRBJ2-7; V gene: TRBV7-9; D gene: TRBD2; CDR3 DNA: TGTGCCAGCAGCTTAGTCGTTACTAGCGGGGCCTACGAGCAGTACTTC; CDR3 protein: CASSLVVTSGAYEQYF
clone size: many; J gene: TRBJ1-1; V gene: TRBV7-8; D gene: NA; CDR3 DNA: TGTGCCAGCAGCTCACGTAAACAGGCCTACCCTGAAGCTTTCTTT; CDR3 protein: CASSSRKQAYPEAFF
clone size: NA; J gene: TRBJ2-5; V gene: TRBV20-1; D gene: TRBD2; CDR3 DNA: TGCAGTGCTAGAGCGGGGGGGCACGAGACCCAGTACTTC; CDR3 protein: CSARAGGHETQYF
clone size: many; J gene: TRBJ2-7; V gene: TRBV6-5; D gene: NA; CDR3 DNA: TGTGCCAGCAGTTACGGGGGCTCAAACTATTACGAGCAGTACTTC; CDR3 protein: CASSYGGSNYYEQYF
clone size: many; J gene: TRBJ2-2; V gene: TRBV5-4; D gene: NA; CDR3 DNA: TGTGCCAGCAGCCCCCGACTAGGGGACACCGGGGAGCTGTTTTTT; CDR3 protein: CASSPRLGDTGELFF
clone size: many; J gene: TRBJ2-2; V gene: TRBV5-4; D gene: NA; CDR3 DNA: TGTGCCAGCAGCTTAAGGTTCCCGGGCGGGGAGCTGTTTTTT; CDR3 protein: CASSLRFPGGELFF
clone size: NA; J gene: TRBJ2-1; V gene: TRBV24-1; D gene: NA; CDR3 DNA: TGTGCCACCGGCAGGGGAAACAATGAGCAGTTCTTC; CDR3 protein: CATGRGNNEQFF
clone size: NA; J gene: TRBJ1-5; V gene: TRBV6-1; D gene: NA; CDR3 DNA: TGTGCCAGCAGTGAGGGGTCTCATAAAGGTCAGCCCCAGCATTTT; CDR3 protein: CASSEGSHKGQPQHF
clone size: NA; J gene: TRBJ2-7; V gene: TRBV10-3; D gene: TRBD1; CDR3 DNA: TGTGCCATCAGTGAGGTGACAGGGGGCCACGAGCAGTACTTC; CDR3 protein: CAISEVTGGHEQYF
clone size: NA; J gene: TRBJ1-1; V gene: TRBV7-9; D gene: NA; CDR3 DNA: TGTGCCAGCAGCTTAGCGATCGGGGGGCGCGACACTGAAGCTTTCTTT; CDR3 protein: CASSLAIGGRDTEAFF
clone size: many; J gene: TRBJ2-5; V gene: TRBV7-6; D gene: TRBD2; CDR3 DNA: TGCGCCAGCAGCCACACTCCCACGGGGGGGCCTAGGGAGACCCAGTACTTC; CDR3 protein: CASSHTPTGGPRETQYF
clone size: many; J gene: TRBJ2-7; V gene: TRBV7-8; D gene: TRBD1; CDR3 DNA: TGTGCCAGCGAGGACAGGGGAAACTACGAGCAGTACTTC; CDR3 protein: CASEDRGNYEQYF
clone size: many; J gene: TRBJ1-2; V gene: TRBV6-5; D gene: NA; CDR3 DNA: TGTGCCAGCAGTTACTCGGCAGGGCCTAACTATGGCTACACCTTC; CDR3 protein: CASSYSAGPNYGYTF
clone size: many; J gene: TRBJ2-7; V gene: TRBV7-2; D gene: NA; CDR3 DNA: TGTGCCAGCAGCTTAACAGCCGGAGAATTTTACGAGCAGTACTTC; CDR3 protein: CASSLTAGEFYEQYF
clone size: many; J gene: TRBJ1-3; V gene: TRBV10-3; D gene: TRBD1; CDR3 DNA: TGTGCCATCAGCTCCGGGACAGGGACTTGGGACACCATATATTTT; CDR3 protein: CAISSGTGTWDTIYF
clone size: many; J gene: TRBJ2-7; V gene: TRBV28; D gene: TRBD1; CDR3 DNA: TGTGCCAGCAGGGCGACAGGGGCGCCCTCCTACGAGCAGTACTTC; CDR3 protein: CASRATGAPSYEQYF
clone size: NA; J gene: TRBJ1-3; V gene: TRBV19; D gene: NA; CDR3 DNA: TGTGCCAGTAAAATTGGGGGATACGGGGGCTCTGGAAACACCATATATTTT; CDR3 protein: CASKIGGYGGSGNTIYF
clone size: many; J gene: TRBJ1-1; V gene: TRBV20-1; D gene: NA; CDR3 DNA: TGCAGTGCTACGCCAGTGCTCAGCACTGAAGCTTTCTTT; CDR3 protein: CSATPVLSTEAFF
clone size: many; J gene: TRBJ2-5; V gene: TRBV3-1; D gene: NA; CDR3 DNA: TGTGCCAGCAGCCAGGTTGTAGAGACCCAGTACTTC; CDR3 protein: CASSQVVETQYF
clone size: NA; J gene: TRBJ2-1; V gene: TRBV2; D gene: NA; CDR3 DNA: TGTGCCAGCAACAACCGTACCGAGCAGTTCTTC; CDR3 protein: CASNNRTEQFF
clone size: NA; J gene: TRBJ1-3; V gene: TRBV20-1; D gene: TRBD1; CDR3 DNA: TGCAGTGCTAGGTTTATGGGACAGGGTAGAGGAAACACCATATATTTT; CDR3 protein: CSARFMGQGRGNTIYF
clone size: NA; J gene: TRBJ2-3; V gene: TRBV9; D gene: TRBD2; CDR3 DNA: TGTGCCAGCAGCGTAGAAGCGGGGGAGCAGTATTTT; CDR3 protein: CASSVEAGEQYF